Each of the 7 T cell receptor beta chains below was sequenced from the same sample in a study of post-analysis software for immune sequencing data. Study-wide results and limits: In patients, TRBV5-6, TRBV5-1 and TRBV20-1 belonged to roughly five TRBV segments found more frequently than in controls.

No antigen has been identified for these receptors. Unique molecular identifiers were built into the TCR beta cDNA libraries. TCRdb processed the PCR reads anew with MiXCR; each CDR3 protein has one entry. The data hold some 190,000 distinct CDR3 sequences, with 29% observed a single time. The sample comprised blood. The receptors originated from a girl aged 2 to 17 with multiple sclerosis.

This clonotype was counted a few times. V is TRBV7-9 and J is TRBJ2-1, with a possible D match to TRBD2 (6 bases). Germline values: CDR1 SEHNR, CDR2 FQNEAQ (reference sequence). The CDR3 covers 16 residues. V lost 6 bases to trimming and J lost 0 bases, with 15 bases between them. The CDR3 loop is CASSRDRGSSYNEQFF. The DNA for the CDR3 is TGTGCCAGCAGTCGGGACCGGGGGAGCTCCTACAATGAGCAGTTCTTC.

This clonotype was seen repeatedly, ten times or more. This chain joins TRBV27 and TRBJ2-1, with 7 bases matching TRBD2. Germline values: CDR1 MNHEY, CDR2 SMNVEV (reference sequence). The J segment lost 8 bases and the V segment lost 5 bases, leaving 12 bases of the junction unmatched. The CDR3 spans 15 residues. The CDR3 loop reads CASSPSGKGWHEQFF. In nucleotides, the CDR3 is TGTGCCAGCAGTCCTAGCGGCAAGGGGTGGCATGAGCAGTTCTTC.

This clonotype showed up many times. This chain connects TRBV7-8 to TRBJ1-2, with no clear D. CDR1 is SGHVS and CDR2 is FQNEAQ in the germline V gene. The CDR3 is made up of 13 amino acids. V was clipped by 0 bases and J by 12 bases, with 14 bases between them. The CDR3 region is CASSLAAQGFHTF. CDR3 sequence (DNA): TGTGCCAGCAGCTTAGCGGCACAAGGGTTCCACACCTTC.

CDR3 bases: TGTGCCAGCAGCCCTCCTGGGGGCGCGGGCGTTCAAGAGACCCAGTACTTC. Translating gives CASSPPGGAGVQETQYF. The chain employs TRBV7-9 and TRBJ2-5; a weak D match, TRBD1 (6 bases). V was cut by 5 bases and J by 2 bases, with 21 bases left in between. This CDR3 is built from 17 residues. Germline V gene lookup returns CDR1 SEHNR and CDR2 FQNEAQ (reference sequence). The entire variable domain, with the rest obtained from reference TRBV7-9 and TRBJ2-5, is as follows: DTGVSQNPRHKITKRGQNVTFRCDPISEHNRLYWYRQTLGQGPEFLTYFQNEAQLEKSRLLSDRFSAERPKGSFSTLEIQRTEQGDSAMYLCASSPPGGAGVQETQYFGPGTRLLVL.

V and J are TRBV5-1 and TRBJ2-2; 9 bases are shared with TRBD1. In germline, CDR1 is SGHRS, CDR2 YFSETQ. The CDR3 runs 16 residues. J lost 5 bases, V lost 5 bases, and 10 bases had no gene match. The CDR3 sequence: CASRLRGQGSTGELFF. CDR3 nucleotides: TGCGCCAGCAGGCTCCGGGGACAGGGTAGTACCGGGGAGCTGTTTTTT.

The chain uses TRBV5-1 and TRBJ2-7; 9 nucleotides agree with TRBD2. The CDR3 length is 16 residues. V lost 0 bases, J lost 1 base, and 5 bases stayed unmatched. Germline V lookup: CDR1 SGHRS, CDR2 YFSETQ. CDR3 bases: TGCGCCAGCAGCTTGGCCGTCACTAGCGGGTCCTACGAGCAGTACTTC. Translation: CASSLAVTSGSYEQYF.

This clonotype has a count of ten or more. The chain joins TRBV7-9 to TRBJ1-4; D gene ambiguous. This CDR3 contains 14 residues. The V and J ends lost 3 bases and 3 bases respectively, with 8 bases between them. Per germline, CDR1 SEHNR and CDR2 FQNEAQ (reference sequence). CDR3 sequence reads: CASSLTGSNEKLFF. CDR3 sequence (DNA): TGTGCCAGCAGCTTGACGGGGTCTAATGAAAAACTGTTTTTT.